Below, 21 T cell receptor beta chains from the same sample are listed, as sequenced in a study of cytomegalovirus exposure and HLA in healthy donors. 60 Vbeta and 13 Jbeta primers were used in PCR. Clones were sequenced by immunoSEQ multiplex PCR, and TCRdb holds only the in-frame ones, with some missing. This sample has roughly 150,000 clones; about 84% occur once, and the top ten carry 1.3%. The sample consisted of PBMCs. Receptors originate from a man aged 50 to 59 in good health and CMV-seropositive.

The V and J genes are TRBV5-6 and TRBJ2-1, with 10 bases identical to TRBD2. Trimming removed 0 bases from V and 6 bases from J; junction bases left unmatched: 9. This CDR3 region has 17 residues. From germline, CDR1 is SGHDT and CDR2 YYEEEE. The CDR3 spells CASSLALLAGALNEQFF. For the CDR3, the DNA is TGTGCCAGCAGCTTGGCCCTCCTAGCGGGAGCTCTCAATGAGCAGTTCTTC.

This chain links TRBV5-6 with TRBJ1-5; a possible D gene is TRBD1 (5 bases). V gave up 2 bases and J gave up 0 bases, with 6 bases separating them. The CDR3 runs 14 residues. The germline V gene encodes CDR1 SGHDT and CDR2 YYEEEE. The chain's CDR3 is CASSLQASNQPQHF. DNA for the CDR3: TGTGCCAGCAGCTTACAGGCTAGCAATCAGCCCCAGCATTTT.

The chain links TRBV11-2 to TRBJ2-7, with 8 positions matching TRBD1. The CDR3 totals 14 residues. CDR1 SGHAT and CDR2 FQNNGV come from the germline V gene. V gave up 0 bases and J gave up 6 bases; unmatched junction bases: 4. In DNA form, the CDR3 reads TGTGCCAGCAGCTTAGATCGACAGGGGCTCGAGCAGTACTTC. Residues: CASSLDRQGLEQYF. The full variable domain, rest sourced from reference TRBV11-2 and TRBJ2-7, is EAGVAQSPRYKIIEKRQSVAFWCNPISGHATLYWYQQILGQGPKLLIQFQNNGVVDDSQLPKDRFSAERLKGVDSTLKIQPAKLEDSAVYLCASSLDRQGLEQYFGPGTRLTVT.

The chain has TRBV2 and TRBJ2-1, with TRBD2 matching 7 bases. Germline CDR1 reads SNHLY; CDR2 reads FYNNEI. Germline trimming cut 4 bases from V and 7 bases from J; bases unmatched to any gene: 7. CDR3 length: 14 residues. The CDR3 region has the DNA TGTGCCAGCAGTGCGCTAGCGGCAGGGAATGAGCAGTTCTTC. Protein sequence: CASSALAAGNEQFF.

The chain couples TRBV11-2 to TRBJ2-5, with TRBD1 as a possible D gene (7 bases). The CDR3 has 13 residues. Germline loops: CDR1 SGHAT, CDR2 FQNNGV. V lost 5 bases and J lost 4, with 11 bases in between. The DNA for the CDR3 is TGTGCCAGCAGCAATCAGGGGGGAGAGACCCAGTACTTC. It translates to CASSNQGGETQYF. The full variable domain, in which reference TRBV11-2 and TRBJ2-5 provide the parts outside the CDR3, is EAGVAQSPRYKIIEKRQSVAFWCNPISGHATLYWYQQILGQGPKLLIQFQNNGVVDDSQLPKDRFSAERLKGVDSTLKIQPAKLEDSAVYLCASSNQGGETQYFGPGTRLLVL.

The V and J genes are TRBV30 and TRBJ1-4; TRBD1 aligns across 9 bases. CDR1 is GTSNPN, CDR2 SVGIG, per germline (reference sequence). The CDR3 runs to 15 residues. The V segment lost 2 bases and the J segment 8 bases; nucleotides outside the gene matches: 9. The CDR3 coding sequence is TGTGCCTGGAGTCGGGACAGGGTAAATGCGGAAAAACTGTTTTTT. Protein product: CAWSRDRVNAEKLFF.

There are a few counts of this clone. This chain links TRBV6-5 with TRBJ1-1, with D possibly TRBD1 on 5 matching bases. Germline V gene sequence: CDR1 MNHEY, CDR2 SVGAGI. The CDR3 runs to 12 residues. V lost 6 bases and J lost 5, with 10 bases in between. The chain's CDR3 is CASSRDSTEAFF. The CDR3 nucleotides read TGTGCCAGCAGCCGAGACAGTACTGAAGCTTTCTTT.

J is TRBJ1-2 and V is TRBV7-9; D is uncertain. Germline CDR1 SEHNR, CDR2 FQNEAQ (reference sequence). Trimming cost V 2 bases and J 6 bases, with 4 bases left between them. This CDR3 contains 11 residues. The CDR3 DNA follows: TGTGCCAGCAGCTTACGGGATGGCTACACCTTC. Translating gives CASSLRDGYTF.

The chain couples TRBV7-3 to TRBJ2-1, with 8 bases lining up with TRBD2. Per the germline V gene, CDR1 is SGHTA and CDR2 is FQGTGA. V lost 0 bases, J lost 4 bases, and 5 bases stayed unmatched. The CDR3 is 16 residues long. In DNA, the CDR3 is TGTGCCAGCAGCTTAACTCCGGGAGGGGGGTACAATGAGCAGTTCTTC. It yields the protein CASSLTPGGGYNEQFF.

Comments on this clone: The junction differs from germline at one of its ends, possibly a read error. The J gene is TRBJ2-7, the V gene TRBV7-7; 8 positions match TRBD1. CDR1 SSHAT and CDR2 FNYEAQ come from the germline V gene (reference sequence). The CDR3 runs 14 residues. The CDR3 is CASSRSGQGDEQYF. The CDR3 DNA reads as TGTGCTAGCAGTCGAAGTGGACAGGGCGACGAGCAGTACTTC.

V is TRBV18 and J is TRBJ2-1; TRBD1 is a possible D gene (6 bases). V lost 3 bases to trimming and J lost 9 bases, with 9 bases between them. The V gene's germline CDR1 is KGHSH and CDR2 LQKENI. CDR3 length: 12 amino acids. The CDR3 loop reads CASSPGTFEQFF. The DNA for the CDR3 is TGTGCCAGCTCACCCGGGACATTTGAGCAGTTCTTC. Full variable domain (rest looked up from reference TRBV18 and TRBJ2-1): NAGVMQNPRHLVRRRGQEARLRCSPMKGHSHVYWYRQLPEEGLKFMVYLQKENIIDESGMPKERFSAEFPKEGPSILRIQQVVRGDSAAYFCASSPGTFEQFFGPGTRLTVL.

This rearrangement joins TRBV13 to TRBJ2-1, with TRBD2 as a possible D gene (6 bases). CDR3 length equals 15 residues. Trimming removed 0 bases from V and 1 base from J, with 7 bases in between. Germline V gene sequence: CDR1 PRHDT, CDR2 FYEKMQ (reference sequence). CDR3 amino acids: CASSLGAGSYNEQFF. CDR3 DNA: TGTGCCAGCAGCTTAGGCGCGGGATCCTACAATGAGCAGTTCTTC.

The chain employs TRBV5-1 and TRBJ2-2; 7 bases agree with TRBD1. The V gene's germline CDR1 is SGHRS and CDR2 YFSETQ. With V trimmed by 3 bases and J by 6 bases, 8 bases remained unmatched. CDR3 size: 15 residues. The CDR3 nucleotides read TGCGCCAGCAGCTCCCGACAGGGAACAGCCGGGGAGCTGTTTTTT. It encodes CASSSRQGTAGELFF.

V gene TRBV28 combines with J gene TRBJ1-4, with D perhaps TRBD1 (5 bases). Germline V gives CDR1 MDHEN, CDR2 SYDVKM. V was cut by 8 bases and J by 8 bases, with 24 bases left in between. The CDR3 is made up of 16 amino acids. In DNA form, the CDR3 reads TGTGCCAGCCACGTTGGGGGGGTAACGTCGGGGGAAAAACTGTTTTTT. Protein sequence: CASHVGGVTSGEKLFF.

This clone appeared once. The gene calls are TRBV30 and TRBJ1-1; D is possibly TRBD1 (5 bases). V lost 5 bases and J 5 bases, leaving 12 bases between the germline ends. The CDR3 loop spans 12 amino acids. The V gene's germline CDR1 is GTSNPN and CDR2 SVGIG (reference sequence). The CDR3: CAWSGLRTEAFF. The CDR3 DNA follows: TGTGCCTGGTCGGGACTCCGGACTGAAGCTTTCTTT. The complete variable domain, with remaining parts taken from reference TRBV30 and TRBJ1-1, reads SQTIHQWPATLVQPVGSPLSLECTVEGTSNPNLYWYRQAAGRGLQLLFYSVGIGQISSEVPQNLSASRPQDRQFILSSKKLLLSDSGFYLCAWSGLRTEAFFGQGTRLTVV.

J is TRBJ1-5 and V is TRBV6-1; D gene ambiguous. Deletions cut 2 bases from V and 0 bases from J, with 14 bases between. CDR3 length: 17 amino acids. Germline values: CDR1 MNHNS, CDR2 SASEGT. CDR3 DNA sequence: TGTGCCAGCAGTGAATCTCGACGGGTCTATAGCAATCAGCCCCAGCATTTT. Its protein is CASSESRRVYSNQPQHF.

This clone occurred a few times. V gene TRBV28 combines with J gene TRBJ1-2, with D possibly TRBD1 on 6 matching bases. The germline gives CDR1 MDHEN, CDR2 SYDVKM. V was shortened by 3 bases and J by 1 base, with 15 bases between the two germline ends. The length of the CDR3 is 16 residues. CDR3 sequence reads: CASSFGTRANNYGYTF. The CDR3, as DNA: TGTGCCAGCAGTTTTGGGACAAGAGCTAATAACTATGGCTACACCTTC.

CDR3 DNA: TGCGCCAGCAGCCAGACAGGGCTCTATGGCTACACCTTC. Amino acids: CASSQTGLYGYTF. This chain uses TRBV4-1 with TRBJ1-2; 7 nucleotides agree with TRBD1. The germline V gene encodes CDR1 MGHRA and CDR2 YSYEKL. This CDR3 has 13 amino acids. J lost 4 bases, V lost 3 bases, and 2 bases had no gene match.

This chain connects TRBV9 to TRBJ1-2; D unresolved. The CDR3 consists of 14 residues. Germline V lookup: CDR1 SGDLS, CDR2 YYNGEE. Trimming cost V 2 bases and J 6 bases, with 14 bases left between them. Written as DNA, the CDR3 is TGTGCCAGCAGCGTGAGGCCCATCGATCATGGCTACACCTTC. Encoded protein: CASSVRPIDHGYTF.

The chain joins TRBV6-5 to TRBJ2-3; a possible D gene is TRBD1 (5 bases). Per the germline V gene, CDR1 is MNHEY and CDR2 is SVGAGI. Between the trimmed V and J ends, which lost 2 bases and 4 bases, there was a span of 13 bases. The CDR3 runs 15 residues. CDR3 coding DNA: TGTGCCAGCAGTTACCAGCCTGGGGCCGCAGATACGCAGTATTTT. Protein sequence: CASSYQPGAADTQYF.

The chain uses TRBV15 and TRBJ1-4, with 11 bases matching TRBD1. CDR3 length: 17 residues. V gave up 0 bases and J gave up 6 bases; unmatched junction bases: 6. Germline CDR1 is LNHNV and CDR2 is YYDKDF (reference sequence). CDR3 sequence reads: CATSRDYGQGAYEKLFF. In nucleotides, the CDR3 is TGTGCCACCAGCAGAGATTACGGACAGGGGGCTTATGAAAAACTGTTTTTT.